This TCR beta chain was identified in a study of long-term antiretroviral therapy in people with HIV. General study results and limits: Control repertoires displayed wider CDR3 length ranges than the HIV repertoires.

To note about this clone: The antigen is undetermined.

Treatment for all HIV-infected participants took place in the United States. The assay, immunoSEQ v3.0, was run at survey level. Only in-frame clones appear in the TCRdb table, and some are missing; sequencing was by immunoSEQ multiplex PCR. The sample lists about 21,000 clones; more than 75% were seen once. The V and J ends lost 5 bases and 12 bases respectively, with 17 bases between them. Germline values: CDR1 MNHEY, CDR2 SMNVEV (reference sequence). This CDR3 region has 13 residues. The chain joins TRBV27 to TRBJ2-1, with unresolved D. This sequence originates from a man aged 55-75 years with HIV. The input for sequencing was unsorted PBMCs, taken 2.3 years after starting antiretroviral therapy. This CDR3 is CASSPEVFLGQFF. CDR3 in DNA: TGTGCCAGCAGTCCTGAAGTGTTTCTAGGGCAGTTCTTC.